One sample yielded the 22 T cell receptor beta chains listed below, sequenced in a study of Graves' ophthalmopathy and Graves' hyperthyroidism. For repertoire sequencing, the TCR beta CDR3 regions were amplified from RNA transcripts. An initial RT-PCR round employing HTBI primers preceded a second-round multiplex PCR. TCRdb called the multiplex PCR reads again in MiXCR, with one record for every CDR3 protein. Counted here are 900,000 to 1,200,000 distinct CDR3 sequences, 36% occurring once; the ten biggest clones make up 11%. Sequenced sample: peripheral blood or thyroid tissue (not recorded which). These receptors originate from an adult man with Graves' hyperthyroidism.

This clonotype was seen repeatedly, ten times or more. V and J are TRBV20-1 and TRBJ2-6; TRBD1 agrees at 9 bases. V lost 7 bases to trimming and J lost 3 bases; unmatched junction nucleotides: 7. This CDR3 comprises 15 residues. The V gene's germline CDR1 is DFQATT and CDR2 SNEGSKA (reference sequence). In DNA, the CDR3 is TGCAGTGGGGACAGGGCCTTGGGTGGGGCCAACGTCCTGACTTTC. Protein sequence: CSGDRALGGANVLTF.

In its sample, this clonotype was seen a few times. The CDR3 bases are TGTGCCAGCAGCCAAGATTTAGGGGTAAATGGCTACACCTTC. Translating it yields CASSQDLGVNGYTF. The V and J genes are TRBV5-4 and TRBJ1-2; perhaps TRBD1 as D (5 bases). V lost 4 bases and J lost 6, with 16 bases in between. This CDR3 has 14 amino acids. Germline CDR1 and CDR2: SGHNT and YYREEE (reference sequence). The entire variable domain, with the rest obtained from reference TRBV5-4 and TRBJ1-2, is as follows: ETGVTQSPTHLIKTRGQQVTLRCSSQSGHNTVSWYQQALGQGPQFIFQYYREEENGRGNFPPRFSGLQFPNYSSELNVNALELDDSALYLCASSQDLGVNGYTFGSGTRLTVV.

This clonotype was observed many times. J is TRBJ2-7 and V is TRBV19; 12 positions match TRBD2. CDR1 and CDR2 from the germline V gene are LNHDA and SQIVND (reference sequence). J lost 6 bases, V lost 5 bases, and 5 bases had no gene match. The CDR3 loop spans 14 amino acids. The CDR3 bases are TGTGCCAGTAGTCAGACTAGCGGGAGCTCCGAGCAGTACTTC. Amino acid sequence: CASSQTSGSSEQYF.

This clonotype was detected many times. The CDR3 DNA reads as TGTGCCAGGCGACAACAACAGGGTAACGAGCAGTACTTC. Its translation is CARRQQQGNEQYF. V gene TRBV2 combines with J gene TRBJ2-7; D is possibly TRBD1 (6 bases). Trimming removed 9 bases at V and 5 bases at J, with 17 bases between. The CDR3 spans 13 residues. Germline V gene lookup returns CDR1 SNHLY and CDR2 FYNNEI.

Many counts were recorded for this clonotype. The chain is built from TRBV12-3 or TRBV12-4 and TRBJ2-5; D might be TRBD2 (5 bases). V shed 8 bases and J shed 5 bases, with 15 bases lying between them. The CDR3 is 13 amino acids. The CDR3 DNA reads TGTGCCAGCCAGAAAGGACTTCGGGAGACCCAGTACTTC. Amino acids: CASQKGLRETQYF.

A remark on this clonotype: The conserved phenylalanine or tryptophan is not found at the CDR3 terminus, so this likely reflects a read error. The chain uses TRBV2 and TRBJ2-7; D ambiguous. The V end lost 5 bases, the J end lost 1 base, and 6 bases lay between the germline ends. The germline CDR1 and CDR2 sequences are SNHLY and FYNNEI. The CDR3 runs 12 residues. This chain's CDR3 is CASSRDSYEQYL. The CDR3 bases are TGTGCCAGCAGTCGAGATTCCTACGAGCAGTACCTC.

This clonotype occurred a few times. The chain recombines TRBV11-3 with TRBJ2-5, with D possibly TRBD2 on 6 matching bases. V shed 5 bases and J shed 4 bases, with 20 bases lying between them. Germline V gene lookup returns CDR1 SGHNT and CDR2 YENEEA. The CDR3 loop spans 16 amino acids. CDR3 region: CASSQGIAGSRETQYF. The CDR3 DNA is TGTGCCAGCAGCCAAGGAATCGCGGGGTCTCGAGAGACCCAGTACTTC.

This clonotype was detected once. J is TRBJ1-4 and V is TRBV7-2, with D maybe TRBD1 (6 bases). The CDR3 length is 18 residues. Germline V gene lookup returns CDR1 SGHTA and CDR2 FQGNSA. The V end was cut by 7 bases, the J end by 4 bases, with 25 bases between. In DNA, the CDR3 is TGTGCCAGCAAGGCTTACGGGGGCACCCGCGCCCGTAATGAAAAACTGTTTTTT. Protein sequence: CASKAYGGTRARNEKLFF.

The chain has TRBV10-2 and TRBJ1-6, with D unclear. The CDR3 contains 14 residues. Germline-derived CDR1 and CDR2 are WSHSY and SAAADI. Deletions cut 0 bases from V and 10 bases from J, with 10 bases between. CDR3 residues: CASSESPQRSPLHF. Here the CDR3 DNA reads TGCGCCAGCAGTGAGTCCCCACAGAGATCACCCCTCCACTTT.

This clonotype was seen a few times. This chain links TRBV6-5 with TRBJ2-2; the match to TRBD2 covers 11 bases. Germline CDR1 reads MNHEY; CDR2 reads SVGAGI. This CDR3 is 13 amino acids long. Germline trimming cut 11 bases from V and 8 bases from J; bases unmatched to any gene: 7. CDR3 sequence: CAGAASGRGELFF. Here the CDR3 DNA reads TGTGCCGGTGCCGCTAGCGGGAGGGGGGAGCTGTTTTTT.

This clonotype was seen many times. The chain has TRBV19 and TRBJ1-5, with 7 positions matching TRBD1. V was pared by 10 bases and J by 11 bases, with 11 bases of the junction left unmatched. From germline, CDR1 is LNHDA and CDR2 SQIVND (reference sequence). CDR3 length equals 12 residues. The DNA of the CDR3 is TGTGCCACGGGACAGCCGGTTGGGACCCAGCATTTT. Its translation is CATGQPVGTQHF.

The CDR3 DNA is TGTGCCAGTAGTCTGCGTTGGAACACCGATTCACCCCTCCACTTT. Protein: CASSLRWNTDSPLHF. J is TRBJ1-6 and V is TRBV19, with no clear D. Trimming left V 5 bases short and J 8 bases short, with 16 bases between. Germline V gene sequence: CDR1 LNHDA, CDR2 SQIVND (reference sequence). The CDR3 has 15 amino acids.

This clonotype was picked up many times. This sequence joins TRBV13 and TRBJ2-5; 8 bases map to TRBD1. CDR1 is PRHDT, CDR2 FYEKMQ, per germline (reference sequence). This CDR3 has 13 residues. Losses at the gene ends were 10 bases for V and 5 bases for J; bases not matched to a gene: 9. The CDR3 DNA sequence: TGTGCCACACAGCAGGGGGCGAGGGAGACCCAGTACTTC. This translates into CATQQGARETQYF.

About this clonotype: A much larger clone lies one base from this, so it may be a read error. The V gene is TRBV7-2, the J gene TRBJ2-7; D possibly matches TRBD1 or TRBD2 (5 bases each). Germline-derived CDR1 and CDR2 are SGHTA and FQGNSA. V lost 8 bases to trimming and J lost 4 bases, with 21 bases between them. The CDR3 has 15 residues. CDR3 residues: CASSRPGPLNYEQYF. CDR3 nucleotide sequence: TGTGCCAGCTCAAGACCGGGACCGCTTAATTACGAGCAGTACTTC.

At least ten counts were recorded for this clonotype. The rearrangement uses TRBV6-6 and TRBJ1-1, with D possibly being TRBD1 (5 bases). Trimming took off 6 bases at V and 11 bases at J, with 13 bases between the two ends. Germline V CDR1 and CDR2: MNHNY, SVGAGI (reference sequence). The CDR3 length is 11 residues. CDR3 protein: CASRRDPGAFF. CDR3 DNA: TGTGCCAGCAGGAGGGACCCTGGGGCTTTCTTT.

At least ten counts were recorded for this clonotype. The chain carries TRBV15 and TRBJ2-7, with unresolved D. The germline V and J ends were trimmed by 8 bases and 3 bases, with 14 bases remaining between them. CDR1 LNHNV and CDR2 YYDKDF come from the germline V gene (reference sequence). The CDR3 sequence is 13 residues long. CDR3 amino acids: CATGKRKGYEQYF. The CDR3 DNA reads TGTGCCACCGGCAAACGAAAGGGCTACGAGCAGTACTTC.

The DNA for the CDR3 is TGCAGCCCCCGCGTGGGGGTCCATGGCTACACCTTC. Protein: CSPRVGVHGYTF. The gene calls are TRBV29-1 and TRBJ1-2, with D possibly TRBD1 on 5 matching bases. The V gene's germline CDR1 is SQVTM and CDR2 ANQGSEA. CDR3 length: 12 amino acids. V lost 8 bases, J lost 6 bases, and 16 bases lay in between.

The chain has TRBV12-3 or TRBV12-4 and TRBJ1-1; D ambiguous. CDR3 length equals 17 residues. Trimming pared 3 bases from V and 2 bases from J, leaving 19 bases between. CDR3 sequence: CASSFSGSPLGNTEAFF. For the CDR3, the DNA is TGTGCCAGCAGTTTCTCTGGTTCCCCCCTAGGTAACACTGAAGCTTTCTTT.

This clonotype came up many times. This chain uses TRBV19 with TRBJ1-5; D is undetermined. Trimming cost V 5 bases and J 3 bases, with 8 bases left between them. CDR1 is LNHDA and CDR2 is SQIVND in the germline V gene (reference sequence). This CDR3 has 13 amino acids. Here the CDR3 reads CASSGRDNQPQHF. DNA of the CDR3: TGTGCCAGTAGTGGTCGGGACAATCAGCCCCAGCATTTT.

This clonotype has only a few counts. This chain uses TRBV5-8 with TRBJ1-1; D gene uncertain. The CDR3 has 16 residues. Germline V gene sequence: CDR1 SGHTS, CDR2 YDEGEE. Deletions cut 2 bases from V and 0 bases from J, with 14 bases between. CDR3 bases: TGTGCCAGCAGCTTTGTGGACCGGAACGTGAACACTGAAGCTTTCTTT. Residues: CASSFVDRNVNTEAFF.

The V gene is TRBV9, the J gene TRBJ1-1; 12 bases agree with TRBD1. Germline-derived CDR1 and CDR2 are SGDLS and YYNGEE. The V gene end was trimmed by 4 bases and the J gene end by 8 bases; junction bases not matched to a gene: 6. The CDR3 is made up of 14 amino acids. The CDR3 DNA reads TGTGCCAGCAGCCTCCCGGGGACAGGGGGCGAAGCTTTCTTT. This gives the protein CASSLPGTGGEAFF.

The CDR3 protein is CASSYSRTSGEQYF. The CDR3 DNA is TGTGCCAGCAGTTACTCACGGACTAGTGGGGAGCAGTACTTC. The rearrangement links TRBV6-5 to TRBJ2-7; TRBD2 matches at 7 bases. V gave up 0 bases and J gave up 7 bases; unmatched junction bases: 6. Germline V lookup: CDR1 MNHEY, CDR2 SVGAGI. This CDR3 comprises 14 residues.